Reported below is one T cell receptor beta chain. This entry comes from a study of blood T cell repertoires in COVID-19. TCRdb's copy holds only in-frame clones and misses some; the assay was immunoSEQ multiplex PCR. The table has almost 250,000 clones, 65% to 90% seen once. The CDR3 is 12 residues long. Trimming removed 6 bases from V and 5 bases from J, with 10 bases in between. The genes are TRBV12-3 or TRBV12-4 and TRBJ1-2, with D perhaps matching TRBD1 (5 bases). Sequences were obtained from PBMCs or T cells enriched from blood (not recorded which). This receptor was taken from a woman aged 45-59 years with acute COVID-19. The CDR3 spells CASSLTAYGYTF. CDR3 DNA sequence: TGTGCCAGCAGCTTGACAGCTTATGGCTACACCTTC.